Included here is one TCR beta chain sequence, with context. Its antigen is undetermined. The sample comes from a study of T-cell memory formation after mild COVID-19. Whole-study findings and limits: Cross-reactive memory seemingly joined, as some responding clones were found in pre-infection memory.

TCRdb passed the 5' RACE reads through MiXCR, listing each CDR3 protein once. The table has 380,000 or so distinct CDR3 sequences, roughly an eighth seen once. The CDR3 contains 12 residues. In germline, CDR1 is SGHAT, CDR2 FQDESV (reference sequence). The germline V and J ends were trimmed by 3 bases and 11 bases, with 13 bases remaining between them. Sequencing used PBMCs or a T cell subset sorted from them (not recorded which). The chain combines TRBV11-1 with TRBJ1-1; a possible D gene is TRBD1 (6 bases). The sequence derives from a man younger than 35 who had mild COVID-19 (a few samples of this study predate the infection). Cell type and time point are not known. In DNA form, the CDR3 reads TGTGCCAGCAGCTTCCTCAGGGGCGAGGCTTTCTTT. Its translation: CASSFLRGEAFF.